The 29 T cell receptor beta chains reported below all come from one sample, sequenced in a study of blood T cell repertoires in COVID-19. This table comes from immunoSEQ multiplex PCR, and its TCRdb copy is limited to in-frame clones, with some not included. The sample lists about 23,000 clones, over 85% occurring once. The sample was peripheral blood. Source of these receptors: a woman of 80 years or more with active COVID-19.

The CDR3, as DNA: TGTGCCAGCTCACCGACAGGGAACACTGAAGCTTTCTTT. It yields the protein CASSPTGNTEAFF. The gene calls are TRBV18 and TRBJ1-1, with D possibly being TRBD1 (6 bases). V lost 3 bases and J lost 1, with 6 bases in between. Germline loops: CDR1 KGHSH, CDR2 LQKENI. This CDR3 spans 13 amino acids.

This clone showed up just once. This chain links TRBV18 with TRBJ1-1; D uncertain. Trimming removed 6 bases from V and 5 bases from J, with 16 bases in between. This CDR3 spans 14 amino acids. Germline V gene data show CDR1 as KGHSH and CDR2 as LQKENI. CDR3 loop: CASSYQPVGTEAFF. The DNA of the CDR3 is TGTGCCAGCTCCTACCAGCCGGTCGGGACTGAAGCTTTCTTT.

The V call is TRBV27, the J call TRBJ1-2, with D possibly TRBD1 on 5 matching bases. Trimming left V 6 bases short and J 4 bases short, with 12 bases between. The CDR3 has 13 amino acids. Germline CDR1 reads MNHEY; CDR2 reads SMNVEV (reference sequence). The CDR3 region has the DNA TGTGCCAGCAGCCTCAGGGTTGGCTATGGCTACACCTTC. Amino acid sequence: CASSLRVGYGYTF.

The chain is built from TRBV5-4 and TRBJ1-1; D is perhaps TRBD1 (5 bases). The CDR3 covers 14 residues. Between the trimmed V and J ends, which lost 0 bases and 0 bases, there was a span of 6 bases. CDR1 and CDR2 (germline): SGHNT, YYREEE (reference sequence). The CDR3 coding sequence is TGTGCCAGCAGCTTGGCAGGGATGAACACTGAAGCTTTCTTT. It translates to CASSLAGMNTEAFF.

This chain links TRBV7-9 with TRBJ2-1; possible D gene TRBD1, 5 bases. Germline CDR1 SEHNR, CDR2 FQNEAQ (reference sequence). There are 14 residues in the CDR3. V lost 5 bases, J lost 8 bases, and 16 bases lay in between. This CDR3 is CASSRRARGDEQFF. The CDR3 DNA reads as TGTGCCAGCAGCCGCAGGGCTAGGGGCGATGAGCAGTTCTTC.

This sequence joins TRBV5-6 and TRBJ2-3, with 11 bases identical to TRBD2. Germline trimming cut 4 bases from V and 8 bases from J; bases unmatched to any gene: 15. The CDR3 extends over 17 amino acids. Germline values: CDR1 SGHDT, CDR2 YYEEEE. The chain's CDR3 is CASSPPLAGGPWGTQYF. As DNA, the CDR3 is TGTGCCAGCAGCCCACCCCTAGCGGGGGGACCCTGGGGTACGCAGTATTTT.

The chain couples TRBV5-5 to TRBJ1-5, with 10 positions matching TRBD1. Germline CDR1 is SGHKS and CDR2 is YYEKEE (reference sequence). The CDR3 covers 15 residues. The ends lost 0 bases at V and 5 bases at J; junction bases unmatched: 2. CDR3 nucleotides: TGTGCCAGCAGCTTGGCGGGACAGGGGTATCAGCCCCAGCATTTT. Protein sequence: CASSLAGQGYQPQHF.

This clone was recorded a few times. The chain combines TRBV11-2 with TRBJ1-5, with 9 positions matching TRBD1. This CDR3 region has 15 residues. The germline V gene has CDR1 SGHAT and CDR2 FQNNGV. The ends lost 5 bases at V and 6 bases at J; junction bases unmatched: 8. The CDR3 region is CASSPGQGPSQPQHF. DNA of the CDR3: TGTGCCAGCAGCCCAGGACAGGGGCCTAGTCAGCCCCAGCATTTT.

Worth noting for this clone: Other DNA sequences in the same sample also yield this CDR3. The J gene is TRBJ2-5, the V gene TRBV5-1, with 11 bases that match TRBD2. The CDR3 covers 15 residues. Unmatched junction bases numbered 4, after V lost 4 bases and J lost 2 bases. Germline V gene data show CDR1 as SGHRS and CDR2 as YFSETQ. The CDR3 nucleotides are TGCGCCAGCAGCCCGGGACTAGCGGTTCAAGAGACCCAGTACTTC. It is translated as CASSPGLAVQETQYF.

This clone has just one count. V is TRBV10-1 and J is TRBJ1-6; D gene unclear. V lost 0 bases and J 7 bases, leaving 13 bases between the germline ends. The length of the CDR3 is 16 residues. The germline CDR1 and CDR2 sequences are WNHNN and SYGVQD (reference sequence). CDR3 coding DNA: TGCGCCAGCAGTGAGTCGATAGGTGGGCAGAATTCACCCCTCCACTTT. Its translation: CASSESIGGQNSPLHF.

V is TRBV5-4 and J is TRBJ2-7, with 7 bases fitting TRBD2. The CDR3 length is 15 residues. Germline V gene data show CDR1 as SGHNT and CDR2 as YYREEE (reference sequence). Trimming at V came to 4 bases and at J to 3 bases, leaving 10 bases not matched to a gene. The CDR3 protein is CASSVRGGKDYEQYF. In DNA, the CDR3 is TGTGCCAGCAGCGTCCGGGGAGGGAAGGACTACGAGCAGTACTTC.

V usage is TRBV19 and J usage is TRBJ1-5, with D possibly being TRBD1 (6 bases). Trimming left V 7 bases short and J 4 bases short, with 11 bases between. CDR1 and CDR2 from the germline V gene are LNHDA and SQIVND (reference sequence). This CDR3 is built from 13 residues. The CDR3 nucleotides are TGTGCCAGTACGCACAGGGAAAATCAGCCCCAGCATTTT. Translating gives CASTHRENQPQHF.

The chain employs TRBV12-3 or TRBV12-4 and TRBJ1-1; D not certain. CDR3 length: 13 residues. V was shortened by 7 bases and J by 0 bases, with 9 bases between the two germline ends. The CDR3 here is CASKIQMNTEAFF. The CDR3, as DNA: TGTGCCAGCAAGATACAGATGAACACTGAAGCTTTCTTT.

The rearrangement joins TRBV6-6 to TRBJ1-4, with a tentative D call TRBD1 (5 bases). V lost 4 bases and J 12 bases, leaving 9 bases between the germline ends. This CDR3 has 11 residues. CDR1 and CDR2 from the germline V gene are MNHNY and SVGAGI (reference sequence). The chain's CDR3 is CASSSATELFF. In nucleotides, the CDR3 is TGTGCCAGCAGTTCCGCGACAGAACTGTTTTTT.

The chain carries TRBV19 and TRBJ1-1; the D gene is possibly TRBD1 (6 bases). With 2 bases removed from V and 2 bases from J, the gap between germline ends came to 9 bases. The CDR3 contains 14 residues. CDR1 LNHDA and CDR2 SQIVND come from the germline V gene (reference sequence). The CDR3 DNA follows: TGTGCCAGTAGTATACAGACAGGAAACACTGAAGCTTTCTTT. This gives the protein CASSIQTGNTEAFF.

The gene calls are TRBV3-1 (or the pseudogene TRBV3-2) and TRBJ2-1, with 12 nucleotides matching TRBD2. Germline V CDR1 and CDR2: LGHDT, YNNKEL (reference sequence). Trimming cost V 1 base and J 10 bases; bases outside gene matches: 5. This CDR3 has 15 residues. For the CDR3, the DNA is TGTGCCAGCAGCCAAGGGCTAGCGGGGGGGCCGGAGCAGTTCTTC. Translating it yields CASSQGLAGGPEQFF.

The chain has TRBV16 and TRBJ1-1; no firm D call. Between the trimmed V and J ends, which lost 3 bases and 1 base, there was a span of 6 bases. Germline V gene lookup returns CDR1 KGHSY and CDR2 FQNENV. The CDR3 extends over 13 amino acids. In DNA form, the CDR3 reads TGTGCCAGCAGCCAGAGCCCGAACACTGAAGCTTTCTTT. It encodes CASSQSPNTEAFF.

This clone was seen just once. This chain connects TRBV11-2 to TRBJ2-7, with 9 bases that match TRBD1. The CDR3 loop spans 18 amino acids. J lost 4 bases, V lost 5 bases, and 18 bases had no gene match. The germline V gene encodes CDR1 SGHAT and CDR2 FQNNGV. The CDR3 sequence: CASSPLNRNRGRDYEQYF. The DNA for the CDR3 is TGTGCCAGCAGCCCGCTAAATCGAAACAGGGGGCGGGATTACGAGCAGTACTTC.

This clone was observed a handful of times. The rearrangement links TRBV11-2 to TRBJ2-2; TRBD2 agrees at 7 bases. V gave up 0 bases and J gave up 4 bases; unmatched junction bases: 2. Germline V gene sequence: CDR1 SGHAT, CDR2 FQNNGV. This CDR3 region has 15 residues. The CDR3 loop reads CASSLEAGSTGELFF. The CDR3 DNA reads TGTGCCAGCAGCTTAGAAGCGGGGAGCACCGGGGAGCTGTTTTTT.

In the case of this clone: At one end the junction does not follow the germline gene, possibly because of a read error. The chain links TRBV19 to TRBJ1-2; 8 bases agree with TRBD1. The CDR3 consists of 11 residues. The germline V gene has CDR1 LNHDA and CDR2 SQIVND (reference sequence). The CDR3: CASRYGDRPFF. The CDR3, as DNA: TGTGCCAGTAGATATGGGGACAGGCCTTTCTTC.

The chain employs TRBV2 and TRBJ1-2, with unresolved D. Germline V gene lookup returns CDR1 SNHLY and CDR2 FYNNEI. The CDR3 is 14 amino acids. The V gene lost 7 bases and the J gene lost 4 bases, with 16 bases spanning the gap. The CDR3 protein is CASKPVQASYGYTF. The CDR3 DNA reads TGTGCCAGCAAGCCAGTCCAGGCTTCCTATGGCTACACCTTC.

This chain's CDR3 is CASMRQSISYEQYF. CDR3 sequence (DNA): TGTGCCAGCATGAGACAGTCCATCTCCTACGAGCAGTACTTC. J is TRBJ2-7 and V is TRBV2; D is perhaps TRBD1 (5 bases). The CDR3 runs 14 residues. The germline V gene has CDR1 SNHLY and CDR2 FYNNEI. The germline V and J ends were trimmed by 7 bases and 0 bases, with 13 bases remaining between them. Looking up the rest from reference TRBV2 and TRBJ2-7 gives the full variable domain: EPEVTQTPSHQVTQMGQEVILRCVPISNHLYFYWYRQILGQKVEFLVSFYNNEISEKSEIFDDQFSVERPDGSNFTLKIRSTKLEDSAMYFCASMRQSISYEQYFGPGTRLTVT.

The CDR3 reads CASSPDRGGTDTQYF. The CDR3, as DNA: TGTGCCAGCAGTCCGGACAGGGGGGGCACAGATACGCAGTATTTT. The V gene is TRBV27, the J gene TRBJ2-3; 10 bases are shared with TRBD1. The germline V gene has CDR1 MNHEY and CDR2 SMNVEV (reference sequence). V dropped 5 bases and J dropped 1; count of bases not matched to a gene: 3. This CDR3 comprises 15 residues.

This chain uses TRBV14 with TRBJ2-5; weak D call: TRBD2 (6 bases). Trimming stripped 2 bases from V and 4 bases from J, with 14 bases between. The CDR3 spans 15 residues. CDR1 and CDR2 from the germline V gene are SGHDN and FVKESK. The CDR3 DNA is TGTGCCAGCAGCCAAACGTTGGGGGGAGGAGAGACCCAGTACTTC. Protein product: CASSQTLGGGETQYF. The entire variable domain, with the rest obtained from reference TRBV14 and TRBJ2-5, is as follows: EAGVTQFPSHSVIEKGQTVTLRCDPISGHDNLYWYRRVMGKEIKFLLHFVKESKQDESGMPNNRFLAERTGGTYSTLKVQPAELEDSGVYFCASSQTLGGGETQYFGPGTRLLVL.

The chain uses TRBV3-1 (or the pseudogene TRBV3-2) and TRBJ1-6, with 10 bases aligning to TRBD1. V lost 4 bases and J lost 6; bases outside the gene matches: 6. CDR1 is LGHDT and CDR2 is YNNKEL in the germline V gene (reference sequence). There are 16 residues in the CDR3. In DNA form, the CDR3 reads TGTGCCAGCAGCCCCGGGACAGGGGCCATTAATTCACCCCTCCACTTT. It translates to CASSPGTGAINSPLHF.

This sequence joins TRBV3-1 (or the pseudogene TRBV3-2) and TRBJ1-2; a weak D match, TRBD1 (5 bases). This CDR3 is 13 amino acids long. V shed 7 bases and J shed 6 bases, with 15 bases lying between them. The germline gives CDR1 LGHDT, CDR2 YNNKEL (reference sequence). The CDR3 loop reads CASTNIPRDGYTF. The CDR3 nucleotides read TGTGCCAGCACCAACATTCCCAGGGATGGCTACACCTTC.

The V gene is TRBV14, the J gene TRBJ2-1; 15 nucleotides align to TRBD2. The CDR3 has 18 amino acids. Per the germline V gene, CDR1 is SGHDN and CDR2 is FVKESK. Trimming removed 5 bases from V and 4 bases from J; junction bases left unmatched: 9. The CDR3 coding sequence is TGTGCCAGCAGCGACCTACCGGGACTAGCGGGGGGATACAATGAGCAGTTCTTC. Protein: CASSDLPGLAGGYNEQFF.

V and J are TRBV7-2 and TRBJ1-2; TRBD1 matches 7 bases. CDR3 length: 15 amino acids. CDR1 and CDR2 from the germline V gene are SGHTA and FQGNSA. The J segment lost 3 bases and the V segment lost 5 bases, leaving 9 bases of the junction unmatched. CDR3 region: CASSPLDRAHYGYTF. CDR3 coding DNA: TGTGCCAGCAGCCCCCTTGACAGGGCACACTATGGCTACACCTTC.

V gene TRBV7-9 combines with J gene TRBJ2-1, with TRBD2 as a possible D gene (5 bases). Germline lookup yields CDR1 SEHNR and CDR2 FQNEAQ (reference sequence). The V end lost 5 bases, the J end lost 0 bases, and 11 bases lay between the germline ends. This CDR3 contains 15 residues. The DNA for the CDR3 is TGTGCCAGCAGCCCGTCGGGGAGCTCCTACAATGAGCAGTTCTTC. Amino acids: CASSPSGSSYNEQFF. The variable domain in full, with the rest retrieved from reference TRBV7-9 and TRBJ2-1, is DTGVSQNPRHKITKRGQNVTFRCDPISEHNRLYWYRQTLGQGPEFLTYFQNEAQLEKSRLLSDRFSAERPKGSFSTLEIQRTEQGDSAMYLCASSPSGSSYNEQFFGPGTRLTVL.